The 27 T cell receptor beta chains below all came from one sample that was sequenced in a study of human T cells and chemical hapten exposure. TCRdb ran MiXCR on the RACE reads and lists one entry per CDR3 protein. The sample holds some 170,000 distinct CDR3 sequences; approximately 20% are singletons and the top ten take roughly 6.7%. The time point: patch test 1, 2 weeks after DPC sensitization. The sample's treatment: therapeutic diphenylcyclopropenone sensitization with weekly scalp DPC. The sequences come from whole blood, collected in connection with sensitization to the hapten diphenylcyclopropenone (DPC). The source of these receptors is a woman between 50 and 59 years old with alopecia areata. Some clones in this sample may be carry-over from other donors' samples.

There are a few counts of this clonotype. The chain is built from TRBV24-1 and TRBJ1-2; D ambiguous. The CDR3 is 13 residues long. V was clipped by 1 base and J by 5 bases, with 7 bases between them. CDR1 KGHDR and CDR2 SFDVKD come from the germline V gene. Here the CDR3 DNA reads TGTGCCACCAGTGATTTAGAAGGATATGGCTACACCTTC. This codes for CATSDLEGYGYTF.

This clonotype has ten or more counts. The chain links TRBV7-9 to TRBJ2-3, with 7 bases fitting TRBD2. The ends lost 6 bases at V and 5 bases at J; junction bases unmatched: 14. Germline CDR1 SEHNR, CDR2 FQNEAQ (reference sequence). This CDR3 is built from 16 residues. DNA of the CDR3: TGTGCCAGCAGGGTATGGTCGGGAGGATTCGGAGATACGCAGTATTTT. Translated: CASRVWSGGFGDTQYF. Full variable domain (remainder filled in from reference TRBV7-9 and TRBJ2-3): DTGVSQNPRHKITKRGQNVTFRCDPISEHNRLYWYRQTLGQGPEFLTYFQNEAQLEKSRLLSDRFSAERPKGSFSTLEIQRTEQGDSAMYLCASRVWSGGFGDTQYFGPGTRLTVL.

In its sample, this clonotype was seen a few times. This chain uses TRBV29-1 with TRBJ2-1, with TRBD2 matching 13 bases. Losses at the gene ends were 5 bases for V and 9 bases for J; bases not matched to a gene: 7. The germline V gene has CDR1 SQVTM and CDR2 ANQGSEA. The CDR3 is 14 residues long. The CDR3 nucleotides are TGCAGCGTTAGACTAGCGGGAGGCCGAGGTGAGCAGTTCTTC. This translates into CSVRLAGGRGEQFF.

This clonotype came up a few times. The chain couples TRBV18 to TRBJ1-1; D unclear. V was pared by 3 bases and J by 1 base, with 6 bases between. Looked up from germline, CDR1 is KGHSH and CDR2 is LQKENI. The CDR3 length is 13 residues. DNA of the CDR3: TGTGCCAGCTCACCGAAGGCGAACACTGAAGCTTTCTTT. As protein: CASSPKANTEAFF.

The chain couples TRBV30 to TRBJ2-4; TRBD1 agrees at 7 bases. From germline, CDR1 is GTSNPN and CDR2 SVGIG (reference sequence). The CDR3 consists of 15 residues. V lost 5 bases and J lost 9; bases outside the gene matches: 16. The CDR3 nucleotides read TGTGCCTGGGAGGGGGATATTAGGGGGCGCGGCATTCAGTACTTC. Translated, it gives CAWEGDIRGRGIQYF. Looking up the rest from reference TRBV30 and TRBJ2-4 gives the full variable domain: SQTIHQWPATLVQPVGSPLSLECTVEGTSNPNLYWYRQAAGRGLQLLFYSVGIGQISSEVPQNLSASRPQDRQFILSSKKLLLSDSGFYLCAWEGDIRGRGIQYFGAGTRLSVL.

The rearrangement links TRBV20-1 to TRBJ1-4; 10 bases line up with TRBD1. From germline, CDR1 is DFQATT and CDR2 SNEGSKA (reference sequence). V shed 1 base and J 6 bases; nucleotides not matched to a gene: 5. The CDR3 consists of 15 residues. CDR3 region: CSARAQDRGDEKLFF. The CDR3 DNA reads TGCAGTGCTAGAGCCCAGGACAGGGGGGATGAAAAACTGTTTTTT.

The chain is built from TRBV25-1 and TRBJ2-7; TRBD2 might be the D (5 bases). Trimming removed 2 bases at V and 5 bases at J, with 16 bases between. The CDR3 runs 15 residues. Germline lookup yields CDR1 MGHDK and CDR2 SYGVNS. Here the CDR3 DNA reads TGTGCCAGCAGTGAACCGGGTCCCAGGAGGAACGAGCAGTACTTC. It yields the protein CASSEPGPRRNEQYF.

A few counts support this clonotype. This chain connects TRBV20-1 to TRBJ1-5; 8 bases align to TRBD1. Germline CDR1 is DFQATT and CDR2 is SNEGSKA (reference sequence). The CDR3 contains 13 residues. The trim removed 4 bases at V and 5 bases at J, leaving 4 bases unmatched. The CDR3 sequence: CSATQGADQPQHF. DNA of the CDR3: TGCAGTGCTACCCAGGGGGCCGATCAGCCCCAGCATTTT.

The chain has TRBV5-1 and TRBJ2-6; D is possibly TRBD1 (6 bases). CDR3 length: 13 amino acids. Trimming took off 4 bases at V and 8 bases at J, with 10 bases between the two ends. Germline CDR1 SGHRS, CDR2 YFSETQ. This CDR3 is CASSPRGTNVLTF. DNA of the CDR3: TGCGCCAGCAGCCCGAGGGGGACCAACGTCCTGACTTTC.

The chain links TRBV29-1 to TRBJ2-5; TRBD2 aligns across 7 bases. Germline-derived CDR1 and CDR2 are SQVTM and ANQGSEA. The CDR3 contains 13 residues. The CDR3 here is CGIPGGSQETQYF. The CDR3 DNA reads as TGCGGCATCCCCGGGGGGTCCCAAGAGACCCAGTACTTC.

By its share, this clonotype is medium-sized (0.01 to 0.1%). The rearrangement links TRBV7-9 to TRBJ2-1, with D possibly being TRBD1 (5 bases). CDR1 and CDR2 (germline): SEHNR, FQNEAQ (reference sequence). The V end was cut by 5 bases, the J end by 8 bases, with 13 bases between. The CDR3 is made up of 13 amino acids. The CDR3 DNA is TGTGCCAGCAGCCGAGACAGTCGGGATGAGCAGTTCTTC. It is translated as CASSRDSRDEQFF.

This clonotype was seen more than once but under ten times. The chain is built from TRBV29-1 and TRBJ1-1, with D possibly TRBD1 on 5 matching bases. The CDR3 is 14 residues long. Deletions cut 5 bases from V and 0 bases from J, with 13 bases between. The germline V gene encodes CDR1 SQVTM and CDR2 ANQGSEA. CDR3 region: CSVWVGEMNTEAFF. In DNA form, the CDR3 reads TGCAGCGTTTGGGTGGGGGAGATGAACACTGAAGCTTTCTTT. The whole variable domain, remainder taken from reference TRBV29-1 and TRBJ1-1, is SAVISQKPSRDICQRGTSLTIQCQVDSQVTMMFWYRQQPGQSLTLIATANQGSEATYESGFVIDKFPISRPNLTFSTLTVSNMSPEDSSIYLCSVWVGEMNTEAFFGQGTRLTVV.

This clonotype was seen a few times. The gene calls are TRBV20-1 and TRBJ2-1, with no clear D. The CDR3 is made up of 13 amino acids. In germline, CDR1 is DFQATT, CDR2 SNEGSKA (reference sequence). Trimming stripped 3 bases from V and 0 bases from J, with 6 bases between. CDR3 bases: TGCAGTGCTAGGCAGGTCTCCTACAATGAGCAGTTCTTC. It encodes CSARQVSYNEQFF.

This clonotype has a handful of counts. DNA of the CDR3: TGTGCCAGCAGTCCCTCGGGGCGCACAGATACGCAGTATTTT. Translated: CASSPSGRTDTQYF. The chain is built from TRBV12-3 or TRBV12-4 and TRBJ2-3; D tentatively reads TRBD1 or TRBD2 (5 bases each). The CDR3 runs to 14 residues. Trimming cost V 5 bases and J 1 base, with 10 bases left between them.

This clonotype showed up many times. The chain uses TRBV6-2 or TRBV6-3 and TRBJ1-5; TRBD1 is a possible D gene (5 bases). V shed 6 bases and J shed 2 bases, with 23 bases lying between them. This CDR3 has 18 residues. Germline V lookup: CDR1 MNHEY, CDR2 SVGEGT. The CDR3: CASRVGVFGLLGNQPQHF. The CDR3 DNA is TGTGCCAGCAGGGTAGGGGTTTTCGGACTTCTGGGCAATCAGCCCCAGCATTTT.

The chain carries TRBV7-9 and TRBJ2-5; 11 bases align to TRBD2. The CDR3 length is 15 residues. Losses at the gene ends were 5 bases for V and 2 bases for J; bases not matched to a gene: 4. Germline assignment: CDR1 SEHNR and CDR2 FQNEAQ (reference sequence). The CDR3 sequence is CASSQGTSGQETQYF. The CDR3 nucleotides are TGTGCCAGCAGCCAAGGGACTAGCGGTCAAGAGACCCAGTACTTC.

V usage is TRBV6-6 and J usage is TRBJ2-7, with a tentative D call TRBD1 (5 bases). From germline, CDR1 is MNHNY and CDR2 SVGAGI (reference sequence). This CDR3 has 14 residues. V lost 0 bases, J lost 6 bases, and 12 bases lay in between. CDR3 sequence: CASSYSGALGEQYF. The DNA of the CDR3 is TGTGCCAGCAGTTACTCAGGGGCGCTGGGCGAGCAGTACTTC.

V usage is TRBV5-1 and J usage is TRBJ1-5; 7 nucleotides line up with TRBD1. Germline assignment: CDR1 SGHRS and CDR2 YFSETQ. This CDR3 comprises 15 residues. J was trimmed by 4 bases and V by 0 bases; bases with no gene match: 4. CDR3 sequence (DNA): TGCGCCAGCAGCTTGGACAGGGGAAGGAATCAGCCCCAGCATTTT. Protein: CASSLDRGRNQPQHF.

This rearrangement joins TRBV29-1 to TRBJ2-3; the D gene is possibly TRBD2 (6 bases). Trimming shortened V by 4 bases and J by 3 bases, and 14 bases separated the two germline ends. The V gene's germline CDR1 is SQVTM and CDR2 ANQGSEA. The CDR3 runs 14 residues. The CDR3 coding sequence is TGCAGCGTTGCGGGTGGGACTGGGACAGATACGCAGTATTTT. Protein sequence: CSVAGGTGTDTQYF.

In its sample, this clonotype was seen a few times. The chain uses TRBV7-6 and TRBJ1-6, with TRBD1 identical over 7 bases. With V trimmed by 1 base and J by 8 bases, 8 bases remained unmatched. Germline CDR1 is SGHVS and CDR2 is FNYEAQ. This CDR3 has 16 amino acids. This CDR3 is CASSLVAGGEYSPLHF. The CDR3, as DNA: TGTGCCAGCAGCTTAGTCGCAGGGGGGGAGTATTCACCCCTCCACTTT.

There are a few counts of this clonotype. The gene calls are TRBV25-1 and TRBJ2-7; D is unresolved. The CDR3 extends over 13 amino acids. CDR1 and CDR2 (germline): MGHDK, SYGVNS. The germline V and J ends were trimmed by 4 bases and 0 bases, with 7 bases remaining between them. The CDR3 here is CASSARDSYEQYF. DNA for the CDR3: TGTGCCAGCAGTGCACGTGACTCCTACGAGCAGTACTTC.

A few counts support this clonotype. The chain couples TRBV7-2 to TRBJ1-4; D remains ambiguous. V was clipped by 3 bases and J by 7 bases, with 12 bases between them. Germline V lookup: CDR1 SGHTA, CDR2 FQGNSA. This CDR3 is 14 amino acids long. CDR3 in amino acids: CASSLWGGIEKLFF. For the CDR3, the DNA is TGTGCCAGCAGCTTGTGGGGAGGGATTGAAAAACTGTTTTTT.

This clonotype was detected a few times. The chain is built from TRBV6-5 and TRBJ1-1, with TRBD1 matching 10 bases. With V trimmed by 7 bases and J by 0 bases, 5 bases remained unmatched. The germline CDR1 and CDR2 sequences are MNHEY and SVGAGI. The CDR3 spans 15 residues. This CDR3 reads CASTPGTGVNTEAFF. The DNA for the CDR3 is TGTGCCAGCACCCCCGGGACAGGGGTGAACACTGAAGCTTTCTTT.

This clonotype was seen many times. The chain recombines TRBV4-1 with TRBJ2-1, with a possible D match to TRBD2 (5 bases). Germline values: CDR1 MGHRA, CDR2 YSYEKL. The CDR3 extends over 11 amino acids. V lost 5 bases, J lost 7 bases, and 6 bases lay in between. The DNA of the CDR3 is TGCGCCAGCAGCTCGGGAAATGAGCAGTTCTTC. This encodes CASSSGNEQFF.

This sequence joins TRBV27 and TRBJ2-7, with a tentative D call TRBD1 (6 bases). The CDR3 extends over 13 amino acids. From germline, CDR1 is MNHEY and CDR2 SMNVEV (reference sequence). V shed 8 bases and J shed 3 bases, with 14 bases lying between them. CDR3 protein: CASAPGHRYEQYF. CDR3 DNA sequence: TGTGCCAGCGCCCCGGGACACCGCTACGAGCAGTACTTC.

This chain links TRBV20-1 with TRBJ2-5, with unresolved D. V lost 6 bases and J 7 bases, leaving 3 bases between the germline ends. There are 8 residues in the CDR3. The germline CDR1 and CDR2 sequences are DFQATT and SNEGSKA (reference sequence). The CDR3 DNA sequence: TGCAGTGCCAGGACCCAGTACTTC. Translating gives CSARTQYF.

CDR3 bases: TGTGCCACCAGCAGAGCCATCTCTGGGGCCAACGTCCTGACTTTC. Residues: CATSRAISGANVLTF. The chain uses TRBV15 and TRBJ2-6, with D unresolved. Germline values: CDR1 LNHNV, CDR2 YYDKDF (reference sequence). The CDR3 covers 15 residues. V was trimmed by 1 base and J by 0 bases, leaving 4 bases between them. Variable domain in full (rest from reference TRBV15 and TRBJ2-6): DAMVIQNPRYQVTQFGKPVTLSCSQTLNHNVMYWYQQKSSQAPKLLFHYYDKDFNNEADTPDNFQSRRPNTSFCFLDIRSPGLGDTAMYLCATSRAISGANVLTFGAGSRLTVL.